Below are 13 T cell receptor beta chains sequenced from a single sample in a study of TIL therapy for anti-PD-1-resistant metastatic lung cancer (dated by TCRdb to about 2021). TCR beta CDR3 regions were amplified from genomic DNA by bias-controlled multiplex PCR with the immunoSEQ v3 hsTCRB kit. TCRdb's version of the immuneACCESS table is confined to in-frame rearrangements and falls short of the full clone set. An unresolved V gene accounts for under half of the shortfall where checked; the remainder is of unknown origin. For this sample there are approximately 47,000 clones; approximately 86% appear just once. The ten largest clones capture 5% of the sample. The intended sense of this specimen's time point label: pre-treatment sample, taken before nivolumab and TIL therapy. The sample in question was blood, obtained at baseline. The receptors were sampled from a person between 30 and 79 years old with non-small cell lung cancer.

This CDR3 reads CASSLTAETQYF. The CDR3 region has the DNA TGTGCCAGCAGCTTAACTGCAGAGACCCAGTACTTC. The genes are TRBV5-6 and TRBJ2-5; D gene uncertain. This CDR3 spans 12 amino acids. Germline V lookup: CDR1 SGHDT, CDR2 YYEEEE. Trimming took 2 bases from V and 4 from J, leaving 6 bases between them.

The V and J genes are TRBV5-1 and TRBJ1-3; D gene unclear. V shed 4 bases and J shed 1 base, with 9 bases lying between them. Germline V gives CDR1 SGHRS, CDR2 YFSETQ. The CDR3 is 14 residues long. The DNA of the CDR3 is TGCGCCAGCAGCGAAGGGAGTTCTGGAAACACCATATATTTT. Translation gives CASSEGSSGNTIYF.

The CDR3 coding sequence is TGTGCCAGCAGCAAAGCCAACCTTCAGGGAGGGGAAGAGACCCAGTACTTC. Translated, it gives CASSKANLQGGEETQYF. This chain connects TRBV21-1 to TRBJ2-5; TRBD2 was called by the table and not checked on the DNA. TRBV21-1 is a documented pseudogene. This CDR3 has 17 amino acids.

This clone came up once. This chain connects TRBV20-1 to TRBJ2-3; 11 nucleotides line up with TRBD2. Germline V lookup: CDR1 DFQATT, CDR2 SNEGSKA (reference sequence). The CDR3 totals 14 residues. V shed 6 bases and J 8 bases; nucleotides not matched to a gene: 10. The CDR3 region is CSASSGGVSGTQYF. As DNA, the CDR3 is TGCAGTGCCAGTAGCGGGGGGGTCTCAGGTACGCAGTATTTT.

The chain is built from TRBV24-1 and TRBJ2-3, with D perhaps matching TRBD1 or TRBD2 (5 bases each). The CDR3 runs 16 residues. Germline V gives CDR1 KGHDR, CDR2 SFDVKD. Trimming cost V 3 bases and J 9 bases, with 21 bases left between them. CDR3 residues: CATSDVPGRGEGTQYF. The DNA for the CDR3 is TGTGCCACCAGTGATGTTCCGGGACGGGGAGAGGGGACGCAGTATTTT.

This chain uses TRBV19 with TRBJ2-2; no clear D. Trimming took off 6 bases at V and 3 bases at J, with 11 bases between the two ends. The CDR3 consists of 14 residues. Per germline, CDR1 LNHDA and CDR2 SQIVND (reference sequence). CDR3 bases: TGTGCCAGTAGGCTAGACTCTTACACCGGGGAGCTGTTTTTT. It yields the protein CASRLDSYTGELFF. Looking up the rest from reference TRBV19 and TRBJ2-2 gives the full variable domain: DGGITQSPKYLFRKEGQNVTLSCEQNLNHDAMYWYRQDPGQGLRLIYYSQIVNDFQKGDIAEGYSVSREKKESFPLTVTSAQKNPTAFYLCASRLDSYTGELFFGEGSRLTVL.

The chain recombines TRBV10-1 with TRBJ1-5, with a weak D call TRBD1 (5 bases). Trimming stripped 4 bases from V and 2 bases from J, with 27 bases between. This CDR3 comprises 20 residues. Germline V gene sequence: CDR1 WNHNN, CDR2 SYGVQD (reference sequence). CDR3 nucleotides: TGCGCCAGCAGTGTCGCCTTCGGGTTGCTGGGGGATATAGGCAATCAGCCCCAGCATTTT. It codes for CASSVAFGLLGDIGNQPQHF.

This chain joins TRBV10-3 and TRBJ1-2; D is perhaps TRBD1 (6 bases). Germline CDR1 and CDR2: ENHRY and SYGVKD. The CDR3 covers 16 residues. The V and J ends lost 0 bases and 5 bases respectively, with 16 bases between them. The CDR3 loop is CAISESPQGPTYGYTF. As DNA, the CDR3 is TGTGCCATCAGTGAGTCCCCACAGGGTCCCACATATGGCTACACCTTC.

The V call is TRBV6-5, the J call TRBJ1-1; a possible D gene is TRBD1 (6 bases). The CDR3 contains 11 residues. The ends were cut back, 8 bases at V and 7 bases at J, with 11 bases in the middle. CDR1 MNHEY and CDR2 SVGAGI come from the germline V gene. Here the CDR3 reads CASRKGDEAFF. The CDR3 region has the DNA TGTGCCAGCCGCAAGGGGGATGAAGCTTTCTTT.

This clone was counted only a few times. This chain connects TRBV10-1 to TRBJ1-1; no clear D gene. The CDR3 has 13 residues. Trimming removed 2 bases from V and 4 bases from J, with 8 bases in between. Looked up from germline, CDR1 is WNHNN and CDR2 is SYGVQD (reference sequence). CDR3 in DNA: TGCGCCAGCAGTGAGGGACCGCTCACTGAAGCTTTCTTT. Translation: CASSEGPLTEAFF.

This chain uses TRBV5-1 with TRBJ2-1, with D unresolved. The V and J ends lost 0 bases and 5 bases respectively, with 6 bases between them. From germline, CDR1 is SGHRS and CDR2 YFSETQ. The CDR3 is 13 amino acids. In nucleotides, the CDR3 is TGCGCCAGCAGCTTGGGGACCAACAATGAGCAGTTCTTC. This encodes CASSLGTNNEQFF. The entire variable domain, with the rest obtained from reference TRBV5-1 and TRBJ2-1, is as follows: KAGVTQTPRYLIKTRGQQVTLSCSPISGHRSVSWYQQTPGQGLQFLFEYFSETQRNKGNFPGRFSGRQFSNSRSEMNVSTLELGDSALYLCASSLGTNNEQFFGPGTRLTVL.

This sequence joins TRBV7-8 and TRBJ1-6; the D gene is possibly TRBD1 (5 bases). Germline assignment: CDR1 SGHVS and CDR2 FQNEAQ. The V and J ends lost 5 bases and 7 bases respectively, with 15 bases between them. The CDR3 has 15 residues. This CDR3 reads CASSPDLGQNSPLHF. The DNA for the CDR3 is TGTGCCAGCAGCCCGGACCTGGGGCAAAATTCACCCCTCCACTTT.

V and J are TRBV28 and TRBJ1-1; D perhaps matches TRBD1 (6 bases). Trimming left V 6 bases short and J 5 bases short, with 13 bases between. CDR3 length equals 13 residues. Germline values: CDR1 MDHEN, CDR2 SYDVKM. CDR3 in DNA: TGTGCCAGCAGAGTAGGGGGGTGGACTGAAGCTTTCTTT. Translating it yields CASRVGGWTEAFF.